The subject of this entry is one T cell receptor beta chain. The data derive from a study of shared clonotypes between healthy human individuals. The study drew all its donors from Caucasian adults living in Nashville, Tennessee. The table came from immunoSEQ multiplex PCR; TCRdb's copy has only in-frame clones and leaves some out. The sample lists approximately 2,000,000 clones; roughly 90% were seen once. The sequence came from a man aged 18 to 30 in good health. Some clones in this sample may be carry-over from other donors' samples. The sequenced material came from naive CD4+ T cells from PBMCs. Subset: CD45RA+ positively selected.

CDR3 residues: CASSYSKREFTDTQYF. The DNA of the CDR3 is TGTGCCAGCAGTTACTCGAAGCGGGAGTTTACAGATACGCAGTATTTT. The gene calls are TRBV6-6 and TRBJ2-3; 8 nucleotides match TRBD2. The CDR3 runs to 16 residues. The V gene end was trimmed by 0 bases and the J gene end by 3 bases; junction bases not matched to a gene: 5. Germline assignment: CDR1 MNHNY and CDR2 SVGAGI (reference sequence).